The clone carrying this T cell receptor (beta chain) was detected a few times. Its antigen is not known. Between the trimmed V and J ends, which lost 4 bases and 1 base, there was a span of 11 bases. CDR1 and CDR2 from the germline V gene are SGHRS and YFSETQ. CDR3 length: 14 amino acids. Sample time point: healthy volunteer bleed at 6 weeks. Total RNA was extracted from unfractionated whole blood. The sample belongs to a study of human T cells and chemical hapten exposure. At the level of the study: Per-sample TCR yield variability stemmed mainly from small pooled library volume differences.

It was the library that attached unique molecular identifiers to individual cDNA molecules. Authors' analysis steps: Sample-level TCR yields exhibited a median of approximately 96,000, with a range of 23,224 to 690,600. TCRdb passed the RACE reads through MiXCR, listing each CDR3 protein once. The V and J calls and clone size come from TCRdb's table, not from the authors' own analysis. The table records some 40,000 distinct CDR3 sequences, about 3.7% of them present only once. Overall study findings and caveats: Unchanged with DPC sensitization were TCRs above 1 in 1000 frequency.

Source material: whole blood. This chain links TRBV5-1 with TRBJ1-1; D call uncertain. The receptor was isolated from a human donor in good health. Some clones in this sample may be carry-over from other donors' samples. Here the CDR3 DNA reads TGCGCCAGCAGCGCCGGACTGACGAACACTGAAGCTTTCTTT. Encoded protein: CASSAGLTNTEAFF.